The 14 T cell receptor beta chains in this list originate from one sample, sequenced in a study of cytomegalovirus exposure and HLA in healthy donors. Method: immunoSEQ multiplex PCR; TCRdb's copy keeps in-frame clones and lacks some. The repertoire holds more than 250,000 clones, with roughly 90% as singletons. The specimen sequenced was PBMCs. The receptors come from a woman aged 25 to 39 in good health and CMV-seropositive.

The J gene is TRBJ2-7, the V gene TRBV2; D may be TRBD2 (6 bases). CDR3 size: 15 residues. CDR1 SNHLY and CDR2 FYNNEI come from the germline V gene. The V end lost 1 base, the J end lost 0 bases, and 10 bases lay between the germline ends. The CDR3 here is CASSEVGGVSYEQYF. As DNA, the CDR3 is TGTGCCAGCAGTGAAGTGGGGGGTGTCTCCTACGAGCAGTACTTC.

The chain uses TRBV30 and TRBJ2-3; no clear D. V lost 4 bases to trimming and J lost 4 bases, with 6 bases between them. This CDR3 has 11 amino acids. Germline assignment: CDR1 GTSNPN and CDR2 SVGIG (reference sequence). This chain's CDR3 is CAWTTSDTQYF. CDR3 in DNA: TGTGCCTGGACCACTTCAGATACGCAGTATTTT.

V is TRBV10-3 and J is TRBJ1-3; D gene ambiguous. V was cut by 2 bases and J by 0 bases, with 8 bases left in between. Germline assignment: CDR1 ENHRY and CDR2 SYGVKD. The CDR3 consists of 15 residues. The CDR3 coding sequence is TGTGCCATCAGTGAGCTGGACCTCTCTGGAAACACCATATATTTT. Its translation is CAISELDLSGNTIYF.

This rearrangement joins TRBV28 to TRBJ2-7, with 8 bases matching TRBD1. With 2 bases clipped from V and 4 bases from J, the junction kept 4 bases outside the gene matches. From germline, CDR1 is MDHEN and CDR2 SYDVKM. The CDR3 is 14 residues long. The CDR3 protein is CASSLPGGEYEQYF. As DNA, the CDR3 is TGTGCCAGCAGTTTACCAGGGGGCGAATACGAGCAGTACTTC.

This clone was detected only a few times. The chain carries TRBV19 and TRBJ2-7; D is perhaps TRBD1 or TRBD2 (5 bases each). This CDR3 is built from 14 residues. Germline loops: CDR1 LNHDA, CDR2 SQIVND (reference sequence). V was cut by 10 bases and J by 5 bases, with 21 bases left in between. In DNA, the CDR3 is TGTGCCACCCGACCCTTGGGGGAACAGGACGAGCAGTACTTC. Its translation is CATRPLGEQDEQYF.

The chain has TRBV27 and TRBJ1-6; perhaps TRBD1 as D (6 bases). In germline, CDR1 is MNHEY, CDR2 SMNVEV (reference sequence). V was shortened by 7 bases and J by 4 bases, with 20 bases between the two germline ends. CDR3 size: 17 residues. Written as DNA, the CDR3 is TGTGCCAGCATGATCCCTCCGGGGGCAACGTATAATTCACCCCTCCACTTT. Protein sequence: CASMIPPGATYNSPLHF.

This chain links TRBV9 with TRBJ2-5; D uncertain. This CDR3 is 13 amino acids long. From germline, CDR1 is SGDLS and CDR2 YYNGEE. Trimming cost V 4 bases and J 0 bases, with 7 bases left between them. CDR3 sequence: CASSPRYQETQYF. The DNA for the CDR3 is TGTGCCAGCAGCCCTCGGTACCAAGAGACCCAGTACTTC.

J is TRBJ2-3 and V is TRBV7-3; D possibly uses TRBD1 or TRBD2 (6 bases each). Germline CDR1 and CDR2: SGHTA and FQGTGA. The germline V and J ends were trimmed by 1 base and 4 bases, with 9 bases remaining between them. The CDR3 is 14 amino acids. The CDR3 DNA sequence: TGTGCCAGCAGCTTAAAGGGGGGAGCAGATACGCAGTATTTT. It yields the protein CASSLKGGADTQYF.

The chain uses TRBV30 and TRBJ1-2; D may be TRBD1 (5 bases). Germline lookup yields CDR1 GTSNPN and CDR2 SVGIG (reference sequence). Trimming cost V 3 bases and J 4 bases, with 18 bases left between them. The CDR3 contains 15 residues. CDR3 DNA: TGTGCCTGGAGGTTCACGGCAGGGAAACTCTATGGCTACACCTTC. Its protein is CAWRFTAGKLYGYTF.

V and J are TRBV29-1 and TRBJ2-7; D unclear. V lost 2 bases and J lost 5, with 16 bases in between. Germline V lookup: CDR1 SQVTM, CDR2 ANQGSEA. There are 14 residues in the CDR3. The CDR3 here is CSVEKLKRPNEQYF. CDR3 nucleotide sequence: TGCAGCGTTGAAAAGCTAAAACGACCTAACGAGCAGTACTTC.

CDR3 DNA: TGTGCCAGCAGTGAGGAGGGCCCCAGTAATGAGCAGTTCTTC. The encoded protein is CASSEEGPSNEQFF. The chain combines TRBV25-1 with TRBJ2-1, with D perhaps matching TRBD2 (6 bases). The germline gives CDR1 MGHDK, CDR2 SYGVNS. The V and J ends lost 3 bases and 7 bases respectively, with 13 bases between them. CDR3 size: 14 residues.

This chain connects TRBV19 to TRBJ1-1; 7 bases are shared with TRBD1. This CDR3 has 16 amino acids. Per germline, CDR1 LNHDA and CDR2 SQIVND (reference sequence). After removal of 1 base from V and 6 bases from J, the junction contained 11 bases not matched to a gene. The CDR3 reads CASSIGDRAFSAEAFF. The DNA of the CDR3 is TGTGCCAGTAGTATAGGAGACAGGGCGTTCTCCGCTGAAGCTTTCTTT.

The rearrangement links TRBV28 to TRBJ1-2; 11 bases align to TRBD1. The CDR3 length is 16 residues. V dropped 6 bases and J dropped 4; count of bases not matched to a gene: 10. Germline V CDR1 and CDR2: MDHEN, SYDVKM. Here the CDR3 reads CASSPGTGGLGYGYTF. DNA of the CDR3: TGTGCCAGCAGCCCCGGGACAGGGGGATTGGGCTATGGCTACACCTTC.

The chain recombines TRBV2 with TRBJ2-3; 9 bases map to TRBD2. This CDR3 contains 19 residues. Germline V gene data show CDR1 as SNHLY and CDR2 as FYNNEI. V lost 2 bases and J lost 2; bases outside the gene matches: 14. CDR3 region: CASSEQASGIHLATDTQYF. The CDR3 DNA reads as TGTGCCAGCAGTGAACAAGCTAGCGGGATCCATCTAGCCACAGATACGCAGTATTTT.